This T cell receptor beta chain was sequenced during a study of T cell changes during pregnancy in multiple sclerosis. The CDR3 has 14 residues. In germline, CDR1 is MDHEN, CDR2 SYDVKM. The ends lost 8 bases at V and 0 bases at J; junction bases unmatched: 4. Sequencing used immunoSEQ multiplex PCR; TCRdb keeps in-frame clones, though not all of them. Here the sample spans 55,000 to 70,000 clones, approximately 90% being singletons. The sequence was collected from a female donor in good health, enrolled as a control in a pregnancy study. The sample was peripheral blood, taken in the second trimester of pregnancy. V gene TRBV28 combines with J gene TRBJ1-3, with 7 nucleotides matching TRBD1. The CDR3 protein is CASQGGYSGNTIYF. DNA for the CDR3: TGTGCCAGCCAGGGGGGCTACTCTGGAAACACCATATATTTT.